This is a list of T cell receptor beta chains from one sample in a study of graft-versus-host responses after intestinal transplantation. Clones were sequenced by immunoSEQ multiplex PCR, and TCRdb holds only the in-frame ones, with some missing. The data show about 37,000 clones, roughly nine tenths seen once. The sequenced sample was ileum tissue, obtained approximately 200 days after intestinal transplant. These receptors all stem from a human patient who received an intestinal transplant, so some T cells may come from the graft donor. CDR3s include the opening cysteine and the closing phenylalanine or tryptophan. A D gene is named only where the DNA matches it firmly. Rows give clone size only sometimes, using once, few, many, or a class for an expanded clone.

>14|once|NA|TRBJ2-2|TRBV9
CASSELPNTGELFF
TGTGCCAGCAGCGAGCTCCCGAACACCGGGGAGCTGTTTTTT
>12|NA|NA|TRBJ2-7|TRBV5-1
CASSSGLGEQYF
TGCGCCAGCAGCTCAGGATTGGGAGAGCAGTACTTC
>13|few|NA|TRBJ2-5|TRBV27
CASRMTHQETQYF
TGTGCCAGCAGGATGACTCATCAAGAGACCCAGTACTTC
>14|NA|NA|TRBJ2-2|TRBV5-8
CASSLVRNTGELFF
TGTGCCAGCAGCTTGGTCCGGAACACCGGGGAGCTGTTTTTT
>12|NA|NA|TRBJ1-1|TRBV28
CASSPVQFEAFF
TGTGCCAGCAGCCCGGTGCAGTTTGAAGCTTTCTTT
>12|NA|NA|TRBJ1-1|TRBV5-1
CASSGGSTEAFF
TGCGCCAGCAGCGGAGGGTCCACTGAAGCTTTCTTT
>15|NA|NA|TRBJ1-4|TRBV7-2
CASSLQGQTIQKLFF
TGTGCCAGCAGCTTACAAGGACAGACGATCCAAAAACTGTTTTTT
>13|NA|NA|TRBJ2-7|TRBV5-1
CASSEIGSDEQYF
TGCGCCAGCAGCGAGATAGGGTCTGACGAGCAGTACTTC
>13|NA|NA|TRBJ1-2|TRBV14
CASSQDRSGGYTF
TGTGCCAGCAGCCAAGACAGGTCCGGGGGCTACACCTTC
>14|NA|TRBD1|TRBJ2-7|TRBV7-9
CASSPGTGEGEQYF
TGTGCCAGCAGCCCTGGGACAGGGGAGGGCGAGCAGTACTTC
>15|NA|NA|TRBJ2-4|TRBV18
CASSPGLGPRNIQYF
TGTGCCAGCTCACCAGGGTTAGGGCCCAGAAACATTCAGTACTTC
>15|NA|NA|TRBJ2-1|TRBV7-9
CASSSLPIAYNEQFF
TGTGCCAGCAGCTCTCTCCCCATCGCCTACAATGAGCAGTTCTTC
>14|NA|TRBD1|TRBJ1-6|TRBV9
CASSSDRGVSPLHF
TGTGCCAGCAGCTCCGACAGGGGAGTTTCACCCCTCCACTTT
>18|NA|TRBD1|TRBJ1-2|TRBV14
CASSLRTGRSLKPYGYTF
TGTGCCAGCAGCCTTCGGACAGGGAGGTCCTTGAAGCCTTATGGCTACACCTTC
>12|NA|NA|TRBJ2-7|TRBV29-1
CSVAMYKNEQYF
TGCAGCGTCGCAATGTATAAGAACGAGCAGTACTTC